Below are 21 T cell receptor beta chains sequenced from a single sample in a study of identical twins. TCRdb analysed the 5' RACE reads with MiXCR anew, one entry per CDR3 protein. Of around 480,000 distinct CDR3 sequences listed, approximately 15% are singletons. These same records also appear under a second study, on yellow fever vaccine responses in identical twins.

The sequencing input was CD4+ T cells sorted from blood. Receptor source: a woman between 18 and 29 years old in good health.

This clonotype occurred a few times. The rearrangement links TRBV4-3 to TRBJ2-1; D possibly uses TRBD1 or TRBD2 (6 bases each). This CDR3 has 16 amino acids. The V end lost 8 bases, the J end lost 7 bases, and 24 bases lay between the germline ends. Germline V gene lookup returns CDR1 LGHNA and CDR2 YSLEER. CDR3 in amino acids: CASLKQITGGGNEQFF. The CDR3 DNA reads TGCGCCAGCCTTAAACAAATCACAGGAGGGGGGAATGAGCAGTTCTTC.

The sample holds a few counts of this clonotype. The genes are TRBV20-1 and TRBJ2-3, with D unclear. The V end was cut by 6 bases, the J end by 5 bases, with 18 bases between. This CDR3 is built from 14 residues. Germline V lookup: CDR1 DFQATT, CDR2 SNEGSKA (reference sequence). The CDR3 bases are TGCAGTGCCCGGTTGGGTCTAAAGGGAGATACGCAGTATTTT. This gives the protein CSARLGLKGDTQYF.

The chain carries TRBV5-5 and TRBJ2-3; D tentatively fits TRBD1 or TRBD2 (5 bases each). The CDR3 sequence is 15 residues long. The V end lost 1 base, the J end lost 2 bases, and 11 bases lay between the germline ends. Per germline, CDR1 SGHKS and CDR2 YYEKEE (reference sequence). The CDR3 protein is CASSLIGANTDTQYF. CDR3 sequence (DNA): TGTGCCAGCAGCTTGATCGGGGCAAACACAGATACGCAGTATTTT. The whole variable domain, filled in from reference TRBV5-5 and TRBJ2-3, reads DAGVTQSPTHLIKTRGQQVTLRCSPISGHKSVSWYQQVLGQGPQFIFQYYEKEERGRGNFPDRFSARQFPNYSSELNVNALLLGDSALYLCASSLIGANTDTQYFGPGTRLTVL.

This clonotype was detected many times. One end of the junction varies from germline; a read error may be responsible. This sequence joins TRBV19 and TRBJ2-3; no firm D call. Germline V gene data show CDR1 as LNHDA and CDR2 as SQIVND (reference sequence). CDR3 length equals 12 residues. In DNA, the CDR3 is TGCGCCAGCAGCTTGCGCACAGATACGCAGTATTTT. It is translated as CASSLRTDTQYF.

This clonotype has a handful of counts. This sequence joins TRBV7-3 and TRBJ2-2; D remains ambiguous. Germline V gene sequence: CDR1 SGHTA, CDR2 FQGTGA. This CDR3 has 13 residues. Trimming removed 5 bases from V and 6 bases from J, with 10 bases in between. CDR3 DNA: TGTGCCAGCAGCCCAAATGGGGCCGGGGAGCTGTTTTTT. It translates to CASSPNGAGELFF.

The chain employs TRBV5-1 and TRBJ2-7; 7 bases agree with TRBD1. V lost 0 bases and J lost 1; bases outside the gene matches: 7. Germline V lookup: CDR1 SGHRS, CDR2 YFSETQ. The CDR3 has 16 residues. The CDR3, as DNA: TGCGCCAGCAGCTTGGCCACGGGGACAGCTTCCTACGAGCAGTACTTC. It encodes CASSLATGTASYEQYF.

The CDR3 is CASSRAAGTQYF. The CDR3 nucleotides read TGTGCCAGCTCACGGGCGGCGGGTACGCAGTATTTT. The chain links TRBV7-2 to TRBJ2-3; perhaps TRBD2 as D (5 bases). The length of the CDR3 is 12 residues. Germline CDR1 reads SGHTA; CDR2 reads FQGNSA. V was pared by 8 bases and J by 8 bases, with 14 bases between.

This chain uses TRBV15 with TRBJ2-5; 9 nucleotides align to TRBD1. There are 14 residues in the CDR3. In germline, CDR1 is LNHNV, CDR2 YYDKDF (reference sequence). V shed 9 bases, J shed 5 bases, and the junction held 10 bases outside the gene matches. The DNA for the CDR3 is TGTGCCACACGCCGGGACAGGGTTGTTGAGACCCAGTACTTC. Protein: CATRRDRVVETQYF.

The V gene is TRBV11-2, the J gene TRBJ2-1; TRBD1 matches at 9 bases. CDR3 length equals 17 residues. V lost 1 base to trimming and J lost 7 bases; unmatched junction nucleotides: 11. Germline values: CDR1 SGHAT, CDR2 FQNNGV. The CDR3 bases are TGTGCCAGCAGCTTAGTTTGGGGACAGGGAGGGTCAAATGAGCAGTTCTTC. Its protein is CASSLVWGQGGSNEQFF. Combining the CDR3 with reference TRBV11-2 and TRBJ2-1 gives the whole variable domain EAGVAQSPRYKIIEKRQSVAFWCNPISGHATLYWYQQILGQGPKLLIQFQNNGVVDDSQLPKDRFSAERLKGVDSTLKIQPAKLEDSAVYLCASSLVWGQGGSNEQFFGPGTRLTVL.

The table lists this clonotype with many counts. V is TRBV5-1 and J is TRBJ2-3; weak D call: TRBD2 (5 bases). Germline-derived CDR1 and CDR2 are SGHRS and YFSETQ. V was trimmed by 1 base and J by 1 base, leaving 13 bases between them. The CDR3 consists of 16 residues. In DNA form, the CDR3 reads TGCGCCAGCAGCTTGAGACTACAGATGGGCACAGATACGCAGTATTTT. Its protein is CASSLRLQMGTDTQYF.

The V and J genes are TRBV9 and TRBJ2-1, with 7 positions matching TRBD2. Germline lookup yields CDR1 SGDLS and CDR2 YYNGEE. The junction had 2 bases not matched to a gene; V was cut back by 1 base and J by 7 bases. The CDR3 runs to 13 residues. The CDR3 region has the DNA TGTGCCAGCAGCGTAAGCGGGGTTAATGAGCAGTTCTTC. Translated, it gives CASSVSGVNEQFF. The complete variable domain, with remaining parts taken from reference TRBV9 and TRBJ2-1, reads DSGVTQTPKHLITATGQRVTLRCSPRSGDLSVYWYQQSLDQGLQFLIQYYNGEERAKGNILERFSAQQFPDLHSELNLSSLELGDSALYFCASSVSGVNEQFFGPGTRLTVL.

The chain couples TRBV6-2 or TRBV6-3 to TRBJ2-7; maybe TRBD1 (6 bases). The CDR3 length is 14 residues. The V end lost 7 bases, the J end lost 2 bases, and 15 bases lay between the germline ends. Germline V gives CDR1 MNHEY, CDR2 SVGEGT. In DNA form, the CDR3 reads TGTGCCAGCAACAAGGGACACCTCCCCTACGAGCAGTACTTC. Encoded protein: CASNKGHLPYEQYF.

This clonotype was seen a handful of times. The chain is built from TRBV2 and TRBJ2-1; perhaps TRBD2 as D (5 bases). V dropped 8 bases and J dropped 9 bases, with 14 bases sitting between them. CDR1 is SNHLY, CDR2 FYNNEI, per germline. The CDR3 spans 12 residues. The chain's CDR3 is CASGGSGGEQFF. As DNA, the CDR3 is TGTGCCAGCGGAGGAAGCGGTGGTGAGCAGTTCTTC. Using reference TRBV2 and TRBJ2-1 for the parts outside the CDR3, the full variable domain is EPEVTQTPSHQVTQMGQEVILRCVPISNHLYFYWYRQILGQKVEFLVSFYNNEISEKSEIFDDQFSVERPDGSNFTLKIRSTKLEDSAMYFCASGGSGGEQFFGPGTRLTVL.

The V and J genes are TRBV25-1 and TRBJ2-7; a weak D match, TRBD2 (6 bases). This CDR3 comprises 14 residues. V was pared by 1 base and J by 7 bases, with 14 bases between. CDR1 is MGHDK and CDR2 is SYGVNS in the germline V gene. The CDR3 sequence is CASSEFGPAGEQYF. The CDR3 region has the DNA TGTGCCAGCAGTGAATTCGGGCCCGCGGGGGAGCAGTACTTC.

The chain's CDR3 is CASSLADKGGGADTQYF. The CDR3 nucleotides read TGCGCCAGCAGCTTGGCCGATAAGGGAGGGGGCGCAGATACGCAGTATTTT. The chain uses TRBV5-1 and TRBJ2-3; D tentatively reads TRBD1 or TRBD2 (7 bases each). V was trimmed by 0 bases and J by 4 bases, leaving 18 bases between them. The CDR3 runs 17 residues. Germline loops: CDR1 SGHRS, CDR2 YFSETQ.

This chain links TRBV5-1 with TRBJ2-7; D gene ambiguous. The ends were cut back, 4 bases at V and 0 bases at J, with 11 bases in the middle. The germline CDR1 and CDR2 sequences are SGHRS and YFSETQ. This CDR3 contains 14 residues. This chain's CDR3 is CASSPDLLSYEQYF. The CDR3 DNA reads TGCGCCAGCAGCCCGGATCTACTCTCCTACGAGCAGTACTTC.

The J gene is TRBJ1-6, the V gene TRBV6-5; D remains unclear. V was pared by 2 bases and J by 5 bases, with 7 bases between. Germline lookup yields CDR1 MNHEY and CDR2 SVGAGI. This CDR3 comprises 14 residues. This chain's CDR3 is CASSYAGNNSPLHF. CDR3 DNA sequence: TGTGCCAGCAGTTACGCTGGAAATAATTCACCCCTCCACTTT.

This clonotype was observed a handful of times. The chain recombines TRBV12-3 or TRBV12-4 with TRBJ2-2; 9 nucleotides agree with TRBD2. The V segment lost 9 bases and the J segment 3 bases; nucleotides outside the gene matches: 5. CDR3 length: 14 amino acids. CDR3 residues: CARPIAGDTGELFF. CDR3 DNA sequence: TGTGCCAGACCTATAGCGGGAGACACCGGGGAGCTGTTTTTT.

This clonotype was recorded a few times. The V and J genes are TRBV28 and TRBJ2-5; 12 bases fit TRBD1. CDR1 MDHEN and CDR2 SYDVKM come from the germline V gene. CDR3 length: 15 residues. With 3 bases clipped from V and 7 bases from J, the junction kept 6 bases outside the gene matches. The CDR3 region is CASSFGTGGPGTQYF. The CDR3 region has the DNA TGTGCCAGCAGTTTCGGGACAGGGGGCCCTGGGACCCAGTACTTC.

This clonotype was counted a few times. The rearrangement links TRBV18 to TRBJ2-1; TRBD1 agrees at 9 bases. The junction had 1 base not matched to a gene; V was cut back by 0 bases and J by 1 base. From germline, CDR1 is KGHSH and CDR2 LQKENI. The CDR3 length is 16 residues. Here the CDR3 reads CASSPPGTGSYNEQFF. The CDR3 DNA sequence: TGTGCCAGCTCACCACCCGGGACAGGGTCCTACAATGAGCAGTTCTTC.

This clonotype occurred a few times. The chain links TRBV14 to TRBJ2-3, with TRBD2 as a possible D gene (5 bases). This CDR3 region has 14 residues. Trimming left V 2 bases short and J 6 bases short, with 12 bases between. Germline values: CDR1 SGHDN, CDR2 FVKESK. CDR3 residues: CASSQTLGADTQYF. In DNA form, the CDR3 reads TGTGCCAGCAGCCAAACACTGGGAGCCGATACGCAGTATTTT.